This is a list of T cell receptor beta chains from one sample in a study of OX40 agonist ivuxolimab in advanced cancers. Profiled with immunoSEQ multiplex PCR; TCRdb holds only in-frame clones, not every one. The data show tens of thousands of clones, 75% to 95% seen once. The sequenced sample was CD4+ or CD8+ T cells sorted from blood, obtained in a trial of the OX40 agonist ivuxolimab. These receptors all stem from an adult with an advanced solid tumor such as melanoma, head and neck, liver or kidney cancer. Each CDR3 is given with its conserved first and last residue. A D gene is named only where the DNA matches it firmly. Only part of the rows carry a size: once, few, many, or a class if the clone is expanded.

V gene,J gene,clone size,D gene,CDR3 DNA,CDR3 protein
TRBV5-1,TRBJ1-2,NA,NA,TGCGCCAGCAGCTTGGAACAGGCCACCGGCTACACCTTC,CASSLEQATGYTF
TRBV9,TRBJ2-3,NA,TRBD2,TGTGCCAGCAGCGCCGGACTAGCGGGGGATACGCAGTATTTT,CASSAGLAGDTQYF
TRBV11-2,TRBJ1-2,once,TRBD1,TGTGCCAGCTCTTACCGGACAGGGAACCACAACTATGGCTACACCTTC,CASSYRTGNHNYGYTF
TRBV28,TRBJ2-3,NA,NA,TGTGCCAGCAGTTCCCTTGGGGGAGCGGCAGATACGCAGTATTTT,CASSSLGGAADTQYF
TRBV19,TRBJ2-1,once,NA,TGTGCCAGTAGTATTGACCCCCCGGCAAATGAGCAGTTCTTC,CASSIDPPANEQFF
TRBV10-3,TRBJ2-4,NA,TRBD2,TGTGCCATCAGCTCAGCGGGAGGCAACAAAAACATTCAGTACTTC,CAISSAGGNKNIQYF
TRBV7-6,TRBJ2-7,NA,NA,TGTGCCAGCAGCTTAGCGCGTAATTTGGGGGGCCCTTCTTACGAGCAGTACTTC,CASSLARNLGGPSYEQYF
TRBV29-1,TRBJ2-3,NA,NA,TGCAGCGTTGAGGTCTCCCTGGGGGATACGCAGTATTTT,CSVEVSLGDTQYF
TRBV7-9,TRBJ1-2,NA,NA,TGTGCCAGCAGCTTACGTGACGCCGGCGGTCACTATGGCTACACCTTC,CASSLRDAGGHYGYTF
TRBV19,TRBJ2-2,NA,NA,TGTGCCAGTAGTATATGGTCTAGCCCGAACACCGGGGAGCTGTTTTTT,CASSIWSSPNTGELFF
TRBV29-1,TRBJ1-4,NA,NA,TGCAGCGTTGGACAGAGAAATGAAAAACTGTTTTTT,CSVGQRNEKLFF
TRBV7-9,TRBJ1-4,NA,NA,TGTGCCAGCAGCTTTCAAGGGGTCGAAAAACTGTTTTTT,CASSFQGVEKLFF
TRBV10-3,TRBJ2-5,NA,NA,TGTGCCATCAGTCTTACAGGGACCCAAGAGACCCAGTACTTC,CAISLTGTQETQYF
TRBV7-2,TRBJ1-2,NA,NA,TGTGCCAGCAGCTTAACCCATACAGGGATCGTTGGCTACACCTTC,CASSLTHTGIVGYTF
TRBV5-1,TRBJ2-1,NA,TRBD2,TGCGCCAGCAGCTTGGCAGGGCTAGCGGGCTTCAATGAGCAGTTCTTC,CASSLAGLAGFNEQFF
TRBV11-2,TRBJ2-4,once,NA,TGTGCCAGCAGCCCCGGGCCACACAGGGATGGGAGAAACATTCAGTACTTC,CASSPGPHRDGRNIQYF
TRBV6-6,TRBJ2-7,once,TRBD1,TGTGCCAGCAGTGCCACCGGGACAGGGTGGTTCGGGCAGTACTTC,CASSATGTGWFGQYF
TRBV7-2,TRBJ2-5,NA,TRBD1,TGTGCCAGCAACCCGAGGGGGCGGACCGAAGAGACCCAGTACTTC,CASNPRGRTEETQYF
TRBV30,TRBJ2-2,NA,NA,TGTGCCTGGAGTGCACTACAGAGCACCGGGGAGCTGTTTTTT,CAWSALQSTGELFF
TRBV11-2,TRBJ2-5,NA,NA,TGTGCCAGCAGCTTAGGGGCAGGACGGGAGACCCAGTACTTC,CASSLGAGRETQYF
TRBV7-2,TRBJ2-5,NA,NA,TGTGCCAGCAGCTTTAGACTCACTCCTTTCGGCTCAAGAGAGACCCAGTACTTC,CASSFRLTPFGSRETQYF
TRBV6-5,TRBJ2-7,once,NA,TGTGCCAGCAGTTACCGAGGAGAGGGGTACGAGCAGTACTTC,CASSYRGEGYEQYF